The sequence of this T cell receptor (beta chain) was determined in a study of Graves' ophthalmopathy and Graves' hyperthyroidism. Study details: Blood was drawn at initial diagnosis, before any treatment.

For repertoire sequencing, the TCR beta CDR3 regions were amplified from RNA transcripts. Second-round multiplex PCR came after a first-round RT-PCR that employed HTBI primers. TCRdb recomputed calls from the multiplex PCR reads with MiXCR, one row per CDR3 protein. The sample records some 750,000 distinct CDR3 sequences, about 44% being singletons. This clonotype was picked up a small number of times. In donors with ophthalmopathy, activity was moderate-to-severe, with CAS ≥3, NOSPECS ≥4 and duration under 3 months. Orbital computed tomography and thyroid ultrasound, along with TRAb, serum thyroxine and clinical symptoms, underpinned diagnosis. CDR1 is DFQATT and CDR2 is SNEGSKA in the germline V gene (reference sequence). The V end lost 6 bases, the J end lost 1 base, and 13 bases lay between the germline ends. The CDR3 is made up of 13 amino acids.

The source material was peripheral blood. J is TRBJ2-7 and V is TRBV20-1; D ambiguous. This TCR was sampled from an adult man with Graves' ophthalmopathy. The CDR3 reads CSAGPQRSYEQYF. The CDR3 nucleotides are TGCAGTGCAGGCCCCCAGCGATCCTACGAGCAGTACTTC.